This TCR beta chain originates from a study of T cell responses to AZD1222 COVID-19 vaccine. Across the whole study: Pooling was applied to second doses at about 4 or about 12 weeks.

Concerning this clone itself: What it binds is not known.

General study points: Two AZD1222 administrations were followed by greater Spike-specific TCR breadth and depth. Possibly, clonal diversity was underestimated; donors were largely white British and included more females.

V lost 0 bases and J 7 bases, leaving 16 bases between the germline ends. The CDR3 runs to 15 residues. The V gene's germline CDR1 is MNHEY and CDR2 SVGEGT. Clones were sequenced by immunoSEQ multiplex PCR, and TCRdb holds only the in-frame ones, with some missing. The sample comprises 180,000 or so clones, 94% of which are singletons, and about 0.6% rests with the top ten. The chain joins TRBV6-2 or TRBV6-3 to TRBJ2-7; D is uncertain. This receptor was taken from an adult in good health. This specimen consisted of peripheral blood, obtained on day 0 of AZD1222 vaccination. The CDR3 DNA sequence: TGTGCCAGCAGTTACTCGAGGCAGACCTCTCGGGAGCAGTACTTC. The encoded protein is CASSYSRQTSREQYF.